Listed here are 29 T cell receptor beta chains from one sample, sequenced in a study of beta chain features in type 1 diabetes. Expressed TCRB transcripts got sequenced, as all isolated RNA was reverse transcribed. Libraries were prepared by immunoSEQ multiplex PCR; TCRdb keeps only in-frame clonotypes and omits some of them. The table has 400,000 to 600,000 clones, about 30% seen once. The sample comprised naive CD4+ T cells from blood. The source of these receptors is a man aged 18 to 29 in good health.

The chain couples TRBV7-9 to TRBJ2-3; TRBD2 matches 7 bases. The CDR3 covers 14 residues. V was clipped by 5 bases and J by 1 base; unmatched bases: 3. Germline loops: CDR1 SEHNR, CDR2 FQNEAQ (reference sequence). CDR3 DNA sequence: TGTGCCAGCAGCCCGAGCGGGGGCACAGATACGCAGTATTTT. It translates to CASSPSGGTDTQYF.

The chain recombines TRBV5-4 with TRBJ2-1; no reliable D call. The CDR3 is 13 amino acids. Germline-derived CDR1 and CDR2 are SGHNT and YYREEE (reference sequence). The V end lost 2 bases, the J end lost 5 bases, and 8 bases lay between the germline ends. CDR3 sequence reads: CASSFYANNEQFF. Written as DNA, the CDR3 is TGTGCCAGCAGCTTTTACGCGAACAATGAGCAGTTCTTC.

The rearrangement uses TRBV29-1 and TRBJ2-1; no firm D call. This CDR3 has 16 residues. CDR1 is SQVTM and CDR2 is ANQGSEA in the germline V gene. With 3 bases removed from V and 3 bases from J, the gap between germline ends came to 18 bases. In DNA, the CDR3 is TGCAGCGTTGACTATGACGGTGCCCACAACTACAATGAGCAGTTCTTC. Amino acid sequence: CSVDYDGAHNYNEQFF.

This sequence joins TRBV30 and TRBJ1-1, with 8 bases aligning to TRBD1. This CDR3 spans 12 amino acids. The germline gives CDR1 GTSNPN, CDR2 SVGIG (reference sequence). The trim removed 0 bases at V and 9 bases at J, leaving 3 bases unmatched. The CDR3 bases are TGTGCCTGGAGTGTACCAGGGGGCAAAGCTTTCTTT. It yields the protein CAWSVPGGKAFF.

This clone was recorded a few times. V is TRBV9 and J is TRBJ2-3; 9 nucleotides line up with TRBD2. CDR1 is SGDLS and CDR2 is YYNGEE in the germline V gene. The ends lost 4 bases at V and 0 bases at J; junction bases unmatched: 6. CDR3 length: 16 amino acids. CDR3 in amino acids: CASSKTSGSSTDTQYF. Written as DNA, the CDR3 is TGTGCCAGCAGCAAGACTAGCGGATCCAGCACAGATACGCAGTATTTT. The full variable domain, in which reference TRBV9 and TRBJ2-3 provide the parts outside the CDR3, is DSGVTQTPKHLITATGQRVTLRCSPRSGDLSVYWYQQSLDQGLQFLIQYYNGEERAKGNILERFSAQQFPDLHSELNLSSLELGDSALYFCASSKTSGSSTDTQYFGPGTRLTVL.

This clone showed up just a few times. The chain couples TRBV9 to TRBJ2-7; D gene uncertain. The V end lost 3 bases, the J end lost 1 base, and 8 bases lay between the germline ends. This CDR3 spans 13 amino acids. Looked up from germline, CDR1 is SGDLS and CDR2 is YYNGEE. The CDR3 DNA follows: TGTGCCAGCAGCGCCTATGCATCCTACGAGCAGTACTTC. It yields the protein CASSAYASYEQYF.

V gene TRBV6-1 combines with J gene TRBJ2-1; D is unresolved. There are 13 residues in the CDR3. Germline lookup yields CDR1 MNHNS and CDR2 SASEGT. Trimming removed 5 bases from V and 15 bases from J, with 20 bases in between. The CDR3 protein is CASSPLWGATSFF. In DNA form, the CDR3 reads TGTGCCAGCAGTCCGCTTTGGGGTGCTACCTCGTTCTTC.

The chain uses TRBV7-2 and TRBJ2-3; D gene unclear. There are 14 residues in the CDR3. V shed 2 bases and J shed 1 base, with 7 bases lying between them. Germline V gene data show CDR1 as SGHTA and CDR2 as FQGNSA. For the CDR3, the DNA is TGTGCCAGCAGCTTAAGTTGGGGCACAGATACGCAGTATTTT. This encodes CASSLSWGTDTQYF.

The CDR3 loop reads CASSPASGIGNEQFF. The CDR3 DNA sequence: TGTGCCAGCTCACCGGCTAGCGGGATCGGCAATGAGCAGTTCTTC. The chain employs TRBV18 and TRBJ2-1; 9 bases are shared with TRBD2. From germline, CDR1 is KGHSH and CDR2 LQKENI. This CDR3 spans 15 amino acids. The V and J ends lost 3 bases and 6 bases, in that order; junction bases with no gene match: 6.

V is TRBV7-9 and J is TRBJ2-1; D may be TRBD1 or TRBD2 (5 bases each). This CDR3 is 14 amino acids long. With 10 bases removed from V and 1 base from J, the gap between germline ends came to 14 bases. Germline CDR1 SEHNR, CDR2 FQNEAQ (reference sequence). In DNA form, the CDR3 reads TGTGCCACCGGCTGGGGGAGTTCCTACAATGAGCAGTTCTTC. Translating it yields CATGWGSSYNEQFF.

This clone was picked up a small number of times. The chain combines TRBV5-1 with TRBJ1-2; TRBD1 aligns across 9 bases. Germline CDR1 reads SGHRS; CDR2 reads YFSETQ. The CDR3 covers 15 residues. Trimming took 6 bases from V and 3 from J; bases not matched to a gene: 9. CDR3 sequence reads: CASNDPGQGDYGYTF. In DNA, the CDR3 is TGCGCCAGCAACGATCCGGGACAGGGAGACTATGGCTACACCTTC. The whole variable domain, filled in from reference TRBV5-1 and TRBJ1-2, reads KAGVTQTPRYLIKTRGQQVTLSCSPISGHRSVSWYQQTPGQGLQFLFEYFSETQRNKGNFPGRFSGRQFSNSRSEMNVSTLELGDSALYLCASNDPGQGDYGYTFGSGTRLTVV.

This sequence joins TRBV6-6 and TRBJ2-7, with TRBD2 identical over 8 bases. J lost 3 bases, V lost 5 bases, and 9 bases had no gene match. Germline-derived CDR1 and CDR2 are MNHNY and SVGAGI (reference sequence). This CDR3 region has 15 residues. CDR3 sequence: CASSQPGTRIYEQYF. CDR3 sequence (DNA): TGTGCCAGCAGTCAACCCGGGACTAGGATCTACGAGCAGTACTTC.

The CDR3 region is CASGLALAGPGELFF. CDR3 coding DNA: TGTGCTAGTGGTTTGGCCTTAGCGGGACCCGGGGAGCTGTTTTTT. V gene TRBV12-5 combines with J gene TRBJ2-2; 8 positions match TRBD2. After removal of 1 base from V and 6 bases from J, the junction contained 4 bases not matched to a gene. CDR3 length: 15 amino acids. Looked up from germline, CDR1 is LGHNT and CDR2 is FRNRAP.

The chain couples TRBV15 to TRBJ2-1, with D perhaps matching TRBD2 (5 bases). Trimming removed 0 bases at V and 6 bases at J, with 18 bases between. Per the germline V gene, CDR1 is LNHNV and CDR2 is YYDKDF (reference sequence). This CDR3 contains 17 residues. The CDR3 protein is CATSRDRRDQVPNEQFF. As DNA, the CDR3 is TGTGCCACCAGCAGAGACCGTCGGGATCAAGTACCCAATGAGCAGTTCTTC.

The chain uses TRBV7-9 and TRBJ1-1; D is unresolved. CDR1 is SEHNR and CDR2 is FQNEAQ in the germline V gene (reference sequence). The ends were cut back, 2 bases at V and 0 bases at J, with 10 bases in the middle. The CDR3 is 15 residues long. CDR3 nucleotides: TGTGCCAGCAGCTTATCGAGGACGGTGAACACTGAAGCTTTCTTT. It is translated as CASSLSRTVNTEAFF.

V and J are TRBV4-2 and TRBJ2-7; 13 bases map to TRBD2. J was trimmed by 1 base and V by 4 bases; bases with no gene match: 1. CDR1 is LGHNA and CDR2 is YNFKEQ in the germline V gene. CDR3 length: 15 amino acids. CDR3 amino acids: CASSPGLAGSYEQYF. CDR3 coding DNA: TGTGCCAGCAGCCCGGGACTAGCGGGGTCCTACGAGCAGTACTTC.

This clone has a handful of counts. This chain uses TRBV27 with TRBJ2-7; 7 bases line up with TRBD2. CDR1 MNHEY and CDR2 SMNVEV come from the germline V gene (reference sequence). This CDR3 is built from 13 residues. V was pared by 5 bases and J by 0 bases, with 1 base of the junction left unmatched. The CDR3 here is CASSSGASYEQYF. CDR3 coding DNA: TGTGCCAGCAGTAGCGGGGCCTCCTACGAGCAGTACTTC.

There are a few counts of this clone. V usage is TRBV30 and J usage is TRBJ2-3, with 9 bases identical to TRBD2. CDR1 GTSNPN and CDR2 SVGIG come from the germline V gene (reference sequence). The CDR3 contains 15 residues. J was trimmed by 7 bases and V by 3 bases; bases with no gene match: 11. CDR3 DNA: TGTGCCTGGAGGGTTAGCGGGAGTAGTAGGAATACGCAGTATTTT. Amino acids: CAWRVSGSSRNTQYF. The full variable domain, with the rest looked up from reference TRBV30 and TRBJ2-3, is SQTIHQWPATLVQPVGSPLSLECTVEGTSNPNLYWYRQAAGRGLQLLFYSVGIGQISSEVPQNLSASRPQDRQFILSSKKLLLSDSGFYLCAWRVSGSSRNTQYFGPGTRLTVL.

This clone occurred a few times. The V call is TRBV30, the J call TRBJ1-2; 7 nucleotides match TRBD1. The CDR3 spans 13 residues. Per germline, CDR1 GTSNPN and CDR2 SVGIG (reference sequence). V trimming: 4 bases; J trimming: 4 bases; junction bases outside the gene matches: 6. This CDR3 reads CAWNYGTVYGYTF. Here the CDR3 DNA reads TGTGCCTGGAACTACGGGACAGTCTATGGCTACACCTTC.

This clone showed up just a few times. The chain couples TRBV7-2 to TRBJ2-2; 8 bases are shared with TRBD1. This CDR3 has 15 amino acids. The germline V gene has CDR1 SGHTA and CDR2 FQGNSA. V lost 6 bases, J lost 4 bases, and 7 bases stayed unmatched. This CDR3 reads CASSPQGAFTGELFF. Written as DNA, the CDR3 is TGTGCCAGCAGTCCCCAGGGGGCGTTCACCGGGGAGCTGTTTTTT. Variable domain in full (rest from reference TRBV7-2 and TRBJ2-2): GAGVSQSPSNKVTEKGKDVELRCDPISGHTALYWYRQSLGQGLEFLIYFQGNSAPDKSGLPSDRFSAERTGGSVSTLTIQRTQQEDSAVYLCASSPQGAFTGELFFGEGSRLTVL.

This clone has just a few counts. V is TRBV7-9 and J is TRBJ2-1; D might be TRBD2 (5 bases). The CDR3 is made up of 15 amino acids. CDR1 SEHNR and CDR2 FQNEAQ come from the germline V gene (reference sequence). V lost 5 bases and J lost 2, with 13 bases in between. The CDR3 DNA reads as TGTGCCAGCAGCACCGCGAGGGTTCCCTACAATGAGCAGTTCTTC. Encoded protein: CASSTARVPYNEQFF. Using reference TRBV7-9 and TRBJ2-1 for the parts outside the CDR3, the full variable domain is DTGVSQNPRHKITKRGQNVTFRCDPISEHNRLYWYRQTLGQGPEFLTYFQNEAQLEKSRLLSDRFSAERPKGSFSTLEIQRTEQGDSAMYLCASSTARVPYNEQFFGPGTRLTVL.

This chain connects TRBV7-9 to TRBJ2-5, with unresolved D. The germline V and J ends were trimmed by 1 base and 2 bases, with 11 bases remaining between them. Looked up from germline, CDR1 is SEHNR and CDR2 is FQNEAQ (reference sequence). The CDR3 loop spans 15 amino acids. The DNA for the CDR3 is TGTGCCAGCAGCTTAGACCCGATACCACAAGAGACCCAGTACTTC. This translates into CASSLDPIPQETQYF.

This clone turned up a few times. This sequence joins TRBV28 and TRBJ2-7; 8 positions match TRBD2. V trimming: 8 bases; J trimming: 4 bases; junction bases outside the gene matches: 1. The CDR3 runs 11 residues. CDR1 is MDHEN, CDR2 SYDVKM, per germline. The CDR3 DNA sequence: TGTGCCAGCGTAGCGGGATACGAGCAGTACTTC. This translates into CASVAGYEQYF.

This clone was found a few times. V and J are TRBV30 and TRBJ2-1, with D unclear. The CDR3 extends over 11 amino acids. The germline V gene encodes CDR1 GTSNPN and CDR2 SVGIG (reference sequence). Trimming took off 0 bases at V and 9 bases at J, with 6 bases between the two ends. CDR3 loop: CAWSVVIEQFF. CDR3 in DNA: TGTGCCTGGAGTGTAGTCATTGAGCAGTTCTTC. Based on the CDR3 plus reference TRBV30 and TRBJ2-1, the full variable domain is SQTIHQWPATLVQPVGSPLSLECTVEGTSNPNLYWYRQAAGRGLQLLFYSVGIGQISSEVPQNLSASRPQDRQFILSSKKLLLSDSGFYLCAWSVVIEQFFGPGTRLTVL.

About this clone itself: This same CDR3 is encoded by further DNA sequences in the sample. The CDR3 protein is CAWSVRRSGANVLTF. The CDR3 DNA reads as TGTGCCTGGAGTGTCAGGCGCTCTGGGGCCAACGTCCTGACTTTC. The rearrangement links TRBV30 to TRBJ2-6; no definite D call. Trimming left V 0 bases short and J 0 bases short, with 6 bases between. The V gene's germline CDR1 is GTSNPN and CDR2 SVGIG (reference sequence). The CDR3 loop spans 15 amino acids.

This clone was counted only a few times. The V gene is TRBV7-9, the J gene TRBJ1-1, with D tentatively TRBD1 (5 bases). Trimming took 6 bases from V and 4 from J, leaving 12 bases between them. Germline loops: CDR1 SEHNR, CDR2 FQNEAQ (reference sequence). CDR3 length: 13 amino acids. CDR3: CASRYGGSTEAFF. The CDR3 DNA follows: TGTGCCAGCAGATACGGGGGGAGCACTGAAGCTTTCTTT.

The chain is built from TRBV7-2 and TRBJ2-1, with TRBD1 identical over 8 bases. CDR3 length: 17 amino acids. Germline CDR1 SGHTA, CDR2 FQGNSA. The V segment lost 3 bases and the J segment 4 bases; nucleotides outside the gene matches: 11. The chain's CDR3 is CASSFLSGTGLYNEQFF. The CDR3 nucleotides are TGTGCCAGCAGCTTTCTGTCTGGGACAGGTTTATACAATGAGCAGTTCTTC.

The chain carries TRBV5-1 and TRBJ2-7; D not resolved. The germline CDR1 and CDR2 sequences are SGHRS and YFSETQ. The CDR3 sequence is 13 residues long. The V end lost 1 base, the J end lost 3 bases, and 8 bases lay between the germline ends. CDR3 sequence (DNA): TGCGCCAGCAGCTTGAACTCCCTCTACGAGCAGTACTTC. The encoded protein is CASSLNSLYEQYF.

This clone was seen only a few times. The chain couples TRBV30 to TRBJ1-4; a possible D gene is TRBD1 (5 bases). CDR1 is GTSNPN and CDR2 is SVGIG in the germline V gene (reference sequence). With 2 bases removed from V and 8 bases from J, the gap between germline ends came to 15 bases. The length of the CDR3 is 14 residues. Here the CDR3 reads CAWSPDSLGEKLFF. The CDR3 DNA reads TGTGCCTGGAGTCCTGACAGCCTCGGGGAAAAACTGTTTTTT.